Below are 22 T cell receptor beta chains sequenced from a single sample in a study of blood T cell repertoires in COVID-19. Some clones are missing from TCRdb's copy, which holds only in-frame ones; the method was immunoSEQ multiplex PCR. The sample includes some 300,000 clones, 87% of them seen just once. Sequencing was performed on PBMCs or T cells enriched from blood (not recorded which). Receptor source: a woman in her twenties or thirties who had recovered from COVID-19.

V and J are TRBV3-1 (or the pseudogene TRBV3-2) and TRBJ2-7; 7 bases align to TRBD1. Trimming took 0 bases from V and 3 from J; bases not matched to a gene: 2. Germline V lookup: CDR1 LGHDT, CDR2 YNNKEL (reference sequence). The CDR3 is made up of 14 amino acids. CDR3: CASSQETGIYEQYF. CDR3 coding DNA: TGTGCCAGCAGCCAAGAGACAGGGATCTACGAGCAGTACTTC.

This chain uses TRBV6-1 with TRBJ2-7; TRBD2 aligns across 12 bases. Per germline, CDR1 MNHNS and CDR2 SASEGT. The CDR3 consists of 16 residues. V lost 4 bases and J lost 5; bases outside the gene matches: 9. The CDR3 coding sequence is TGTGCCAGCAGTGGACTAGCGGGGGCCCGGGGGAACGAGCAGTACTTC. It codes for CASSGLAGARGNEQYF.

The genes are TRBV7-9 and TRBJ1-2; the match to TRBD1 covers 7 bases. With V trimmed by 6 bases and J by 2 bases, 6 bases remained unmatched. The CDR3 spans 14 residues. The germline V gene encodes CDR1 SEHNR and CDR2 FQNEAQ (reference sequence). The CDR3 nucleotides read TGTGCCAGCAGTTTGGGACAGTCCAACTATGGCTACACCTTC. Its translation: CASSLGQSNYGYTF.

J is TRBJ1-5 and V is TRBV10-3; 7 bases agree with TRBD1. The CDR3 covers 13 residues. With 6 bases clipped from V and 3 bases from J, the junction kept 2 bases outside the gene matches. In germline, CDR1 is ENHRY, CDR2 SYGVKD. The CDR3 nucleotides read TGTGCCATCAGGGGGACAGACAATCAGCCCCAGCATTTT. It codes for CAIRGTDNQPQHF.

This rearrangement joins TRBV18 to TRBJ1-3; the D is unclear. Trimming stripped 3 bases from V and 5 bases from J, with 8 bases between. CDR3 size: 13 residues. Germline V gene data show CDR1 as KGHSH and CDR2 as LQKENI. The CDR3 sequence: CASSPIDRNTIYF. The CDR3 DNA follows: TGTGCCAGCTCACCGATCGACAGAAACACCATATATTTT. Variable domain in full (rest from reference TRBV18 and TRBJ1-3): NAGVMQNPRHLVRRRGQEARLRCSPMKGHSHVYWYRQLPEEGLKFMVYLQKENIIDESGMPKERFSAEFPKEGPSILRIQQVVRGDSAAYFCASSPIDRNTIYFGEGSWLTVV.

This clone has just a few counts. V and J are TRBV7-2 and TRBJ1-2, with D perhaps TRBD1 (5 bases). V gave up 5 bases and J gave up 9 bases, with 19 bases separating them. The germline gives CDR1 SGHTA, CDR2 FQGNSA. The CDR3 length is 14 residues. The CDR3 spells CASSVASDSGRYTF. DNA of the CDR3: TGTGCCAGCAGCGTCGCGAGTGACAGCGGGCGCTACACCTTC.

The chain carries TRBV11-2 and TRBJ1-1, with TRBD1 identical over 7 bases. CDR3 length: 13 amino acids. CDR1 and CDR2 from the germline V gene are SGHAT and FQNNGV. The ends lost 3 bases at V and 4 bases at J; junction bases unmatched: 2. CDR3 region: CASSLTGITEAFF. As DNA, the CDR3 is TGTGCCAGCAGCTTGACAGGGATCACTGAAGCTTTCTTT.

This clone was picked up one time. V is TRBV5-5 and J is TRBJ2-6; weak D call: TRBD2 (6 bases). V shed 5 bases and J shed 0 bases, with 9 bases lying between them. Germline lookup yields CDR1 SGHKS and CDR2 YYEKEE (reference sequence). This CDR3 has 15 residues. In DNA, the CDR3 is TGTGCCAGCAGGAGGGAGGACTCTGGGGCCAACGTCCTGACTTTC. Translation: CASRREDSGANVLTF. The full variable domain, rest sourced from reference TRBV5-5 and TRBJ2-6, is DAGVTQSPTHLIKTRGQQVTLRCSPISGHKSVSWYQQVLGQGPQFIFQYYEKEERGRGNFPDRFSARQFPNYSSELNVNALLLGDSALYLCASRREDSGANVLTFGAGSRLTVL.

This chain joins TRBV3-1 (or the pseudogene TRBV3-2) and TRBJ2-3, with 8 bases aligning to TRBD2. Germline V gene sequence: CDR1 LGHDT, CDR2 YNNKEL (reference sequence). With 0 bases clipped from V and 4 bases from J, the junction kept 12 bases outside the gene matches. The CDR3 sequence is 18 residues long. The CDR3 nucleotides are TGTGCCAGCAGCCAAGATCTGGGGGGGGGACTAGTGTCAGATACGCAGTATTTT. Its protein product is CASSQDLGGGLVSDTQYF.

For this clone: At the DNA level, this CDR3 is encoded by other sequences in the same sample as well. The chain carries TRBV5-1 and TRBJ2-7; 8 bases map to TRBD1. The J segment lost 2 bases and the V segment lost 4 bases, leaving 5 bases of the junction unmatched. Germline assignment: CDR1 SGHRS and CDR2 YFSETQ. This CDR3 has 14 amino acids. The CDR3 nucleotides are TGCGCCAGCAGCCCTGGACAGGGACCCTACGAGCAGTACTTC. Encoded protein: CASSPGQGPYEQYF.

In the case of this clone: The same CDR3 can be traced to other DNA sequences in this sample. The gene calls are TRBV6-5 and TRBJ1-5, with D maybe TRBD1 (5 bases). V lost 6 bases and J 4 bases, leaving 10 bases between the germline ends. Germline CDR1 and CDR2: MNHEY and SVGAGI. The CDR3 contains 13 residues. CDR3 loop: CASRQVNNQPQHF. In nucleotides, the CDR3 is TGTGCCAGCAGACAGGTGAATAATCAGCCCCAGCATTTT.

This sequence joins TRBV29-1 and TRBJ1-2, with 8 nucleotides matching TRBD1. V shed 0 bases and J 3 bases; nucleotides not matched to a gene: 6. The germline V gene encodes CDR1 SQVTM and CDR2 ANQGSEA. This CDR3 has 15 residues. CDR3 sequence: CSVEEDREGYYGYTF. The CDR3 bases are TGCAGCGTTGAAGAGGACAGGGAGGGATACTATGGCTACACCTTC. The full variable domain, with the rest looked up from reference TRBV29-1 and TRBJ1-2, is SAVISQKPSRDICQRGTSLTIQCQVDSQVTMMFWYRQQPGQSLTLIATANQGSEATYESGFVIDKFPISRPNLTFSTLTVSNMSPEDSSIYLCSVEEDREGYYGYTFGSGTRLTVV.

This chain connects TRBV19 to TRBJ1-4, with 9 bases matching TRBD1. Germline values: CDR1 LNHDA, CDR2 SQIVND (reference sequence). This CDR3 has 14 amino acids. J gave up 5 bases and V 5 bases, and 3 bases lay outside the gene matches. The CDR3: CASSSGTGNEKLFF. The CDR3 DNA is TGTGCCAGTAGTTCCGGGACAGGGAATGAAAAACTGTTTTTT.

The rearrangement joins TRBV5-1 to TRBJ1-2, with D perhaps TRBD1 (5 bases). The V and J ends lost 5 bases and 8 bases respectively, with 22 bases between them. The germline V gene encodes CDR1 SGHRS and CDR2 YFSETQ. CDR3 length equals 15 residues. The CDR3 coding sequence is TGCGCCAGCAGGCCTTCCCCCACAGGAGCGTCAGGCTACACCTTC. It is translated as CASRPSPTGASGYTF.

The V and J genes are TRBV10-2 and TRBJ1-3; TRBD1 is a possible D gene (6 bases). Trimming shortened V by 4 bases and J by 8 bases, and 18 bases separated the two germline ends. This CDR3 contains 15 residues. Per germline, CDR1 WSHSY and CDR2 SAAADI. The CDR3 loop reads CASSGVGTPRDTIYF. CDR3 DNA sequence: TGCGCCAGCAGTGGGGTCGGGACACCAAGGGACACCATATATTTT.

This clone was detected once. The rearrangement links TRBV29-1 to TRBJ2-3, with D tentatively TRBD2 (6 bases). V lost 3 bases to trimming and J lost 1 base, with 11 bases between them. CDR3 length equals 14 residues. Germline loops: CDR1 SQVTM, CDR2 ANQGSEA. Here the CDR3 DNA reads TGCAGCGTTGAGTGGGGGGACGGCACAGATACGCAGTATTTT. It translates to CSVEWGDGTDTQYF.

The V gene is TRBV28, the J gene TRBJ2-3; unclear D gene. The CDR3 totals 15 residues. Trimming stripped 6 bases from V and 0 bases from J, with 13 bases between. Germline V gene data show CDR1 as MDHEN and CDR2 as SYDVKM. The CDR3 sequence: CASRFIGASTDTQYF. For the CDR3, the DNA is TGTGCCAGCAGATTTATAGGAGCTAGCACAGATACGCAGTATTTT. The variable domain in full, completed from reference TRBV28 and TRBJ2-3, reads DVKVTQSSRYLVKRTGEKVFLECVQDMDHENMFWYRQDPGLGLRLIYFSYDVKMKEKGDIPEGYSVSREKKERFSLILESASTNQTSMYLCASRFIGASTDTQYFGPGTRLTVL.

The chain links TRBV30 to TRBJ2-3; D is possibly TRBD2 (7 bases). CDR1 and CDR2 from the germline V gene are GTSNPN and SVGIG (reference sequence). Trimming removed 3 bases at V and 0 bases at J, with 13 bases between. The CDR3 consists of 15 residues. The CDR3 DNA follows: TGTGCCTGGAGAGGGGGGAGGGTTAGCACAGATACGCAGTATTTT. Its translation: CAWRGGRVSTDTQYF.

The chain has TRBV6-2 or TRBV6-3 and TRBJ2-7, with 8 bases identical to TRBD2. CDR1 and CDR2 (germline): MNHEY, SVGEGT. V lost 2 bases to trimming and J lost 3 bases; unmatched junction nucleotides: 12. The CDR3 totals 17 residues. CDR3 coding DNA: TGTGCCAGCAGTTACCCCTCCGCCGGGAGGGTCCTCTACGAGCAGTACTTC. This gives the protein CASSYPSAGRVLYEQYF.

This clone is a singleton in its sample. V gene TRBV4-1 combines with J gene TRBJ1-1; D gene uncertain. From germline, CDR1 is MGHRA and CDR2 YSYEKL. V gave up 5 bases and J gave up 0 bases, with 10 bases separating them. The CDR3 is 14 residues long. CDR3 region: CASSSPTMNTEAFF. The DNA for the CDR3 is TGCGCCAGCAGCTCCCCGACTATGAACACTGAAGCTTTCTTT.

For the CDR3, the DNA is TGTGCCAGCAGCTCCGGACAGTCCAGCCTCGAGCAGTACTTC. It yields the protein CASSSGQSSLEQYF. This sequence joins TRBV11-3 and TRBJ2-7; possible D gene TRBD1, 6 bases. The V gene lost 4 bases and the J gene lost 6 bases, with 16 bases spanning the gap. In germline, CDR1 is SGHNT, CDR2 YENEEA. CDR3 length: 14 residues.

The chain has TRBV2 and TRBJ1-5, with TRBD1 matching over 9 bases. Germline assignment: CDR1 SNHLY and CDR2 FYNNEI. V dropped 2 bases and J dropped 9; count of bases not matched to a gene: 5. This CDR3 has 14 amino acids. The CDR3: CASSEQGQGWPQHF. The CDR3 bases are TGTGCCAGCAGTGAACAGGGACAGGGCTGGCCCCAGCATTTT.